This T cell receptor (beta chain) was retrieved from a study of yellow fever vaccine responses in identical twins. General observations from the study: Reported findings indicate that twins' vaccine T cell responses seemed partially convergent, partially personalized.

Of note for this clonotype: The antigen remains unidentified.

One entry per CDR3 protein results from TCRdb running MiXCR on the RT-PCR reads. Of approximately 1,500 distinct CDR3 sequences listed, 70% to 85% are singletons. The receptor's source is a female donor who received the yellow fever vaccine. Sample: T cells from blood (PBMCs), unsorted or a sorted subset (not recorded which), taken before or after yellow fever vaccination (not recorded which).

In nucleotides, the CDR3 is TGTGCCAGCAGCTCCCAGAGGGGCCCCTATGGCTACACCTTC. Translation: CASSSQRGPYGYTF. This chain links TRBV11-1 with TRBJ1-2; weak D call: TRBD1 (5 bases). The germline V gene encodes CDR1 SGHAT and CDR2 FQDESV (reference sequence). Trimming removed 4 bases from V and 4 bases from J, with 13 bases in between. The CDR3 runs 14 residues. Drawing the rest from reference TRBV11-1 and TRBJ1-2, the complete variable domain is EAEVAQSPRYKITEKSQAVAFWCDPISGHATLYWYRQILGQGPELLVQFQDESVVDDSQLPKDRFSAERLKGVDSTLKIQPAELGDSAMYLCASSSQRGPYGYTFGSGTRLTVV.